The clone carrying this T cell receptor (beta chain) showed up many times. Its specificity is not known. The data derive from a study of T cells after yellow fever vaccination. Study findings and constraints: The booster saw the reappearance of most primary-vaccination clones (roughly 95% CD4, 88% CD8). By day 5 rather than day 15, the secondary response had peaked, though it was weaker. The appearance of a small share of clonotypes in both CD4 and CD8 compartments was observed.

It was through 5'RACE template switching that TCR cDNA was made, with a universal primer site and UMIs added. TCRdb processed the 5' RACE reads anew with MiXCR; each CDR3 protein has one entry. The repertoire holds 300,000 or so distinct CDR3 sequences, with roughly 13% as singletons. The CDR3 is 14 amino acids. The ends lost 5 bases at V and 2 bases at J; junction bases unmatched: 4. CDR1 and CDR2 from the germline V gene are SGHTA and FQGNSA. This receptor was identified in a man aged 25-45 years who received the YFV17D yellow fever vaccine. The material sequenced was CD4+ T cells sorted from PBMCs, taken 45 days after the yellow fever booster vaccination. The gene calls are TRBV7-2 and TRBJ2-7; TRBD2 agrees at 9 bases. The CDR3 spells CASSTSGSTYEQYF. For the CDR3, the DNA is TGTGCCAGCAGCACTAGCGGGTCAACCTACGAGCAGTACTTC.